This T cell receptor (beta chain) stems from a study of cytomegalovirus exposure and HLA in healthy donors. At the level of the study: As released early, the data held approximately 80 million unique TCRs from HLA-typed donors.

The table lists this clone with a count of one. Antigen: not known. Regarding the study as a whole: Cytomegalovirus association was assigned to more than 150 TCR beta chains.

The CDR3 sequence is 13 residues long. Trimming at V came to 4 bases and at J to 13 bases, leaving 7 bases not matched to a gene. Germline CDR1 and CDR2: LNHDA and SQIVND (reference sequence). There were likely unrecorded immune exposures, though donors were nominally healthy when sampled. 13 Jbeta primers and 60 Vbeta primers were used for the PCR. Using immunoSEQ multiplex PCR, the repertoire was profiled, and TCRdb retains in-frame clones only, with some absent. Among some 90,000 clones listed, 80% to 90% were seen once. The V gene is TRBV19, the J gene TRBJ2-1; 10 positions agree with TRBD2. Sequenced material: PBMCs. The clonotype originates from a middle-aged man in good health and CMV-seronegative. CDR3 loop: CASSTERGGRQFF. The CDR3 nucleotides are TGTGCCAGTAGTACGGAGCGGGGGGGCCGACAGTTCTTC.